The entry that follows covers one T cell receptor beta chain sequence. Its antigen is still unknown. This sample was included in a study of cytomegalovirus exposure and HLA in healthy donors. Whole-study context: Of the donors genotyped, about 410 in all, about 82% fell in the Caucasian-associated ancestry cluster.

PCR involved 60 Vbeta and 13 Jbeta primers. TCRdb's table, derived via immunoSEQ multiplex PCR, lists solely in-frame clones and lacks some. The table records about 150,000 clones, around 81% of them present only once. This CDR3 has 14 amino acids. CDR1 and CDR2 (germline): KGHSY, FQNENV. The V and J ends lost 0 bases and 3 bases respectively, with 9 bases between them. Broader study findings: Cytomegalovirus status, reportedly, was diagnosed with high specificity and sensitivity by the classifier. A later analysis linked a missense variant in DCLRE1C to the trimming of TCR beta V and J genes. Analyses of presence and absence presupposed an approximately uniform sequencing depth across donors.

This clonotype was sampled from a woman between 35 and 50 years old in good health and CMV-seropositive. This chain connects TRBV16 to TRBJ2-7; TRBD1 might be the D (5 bases). Sequenced sample: PBMCs. CDR3 nucleotide sequence: TGTGCCAGCAGCCAATCCCACCAGGGCTACGAGCAGTACTTC. It specifies CASSQSHQGYEQYF.